The 21 T cell receptor beta chains presented below share a single source sample, sequenced in a study of early T cells in non-severe SARS-CoV-2 infection. Using its own MiXCR run on the 5' RACE reads, TCRdb lists one record per CDR3 protein. The sample carries tens of thousands of distinct CDR3 sequences, roughly 8.7% recorded once. Sample: whole blood. The receptors derive from an adult who was a healthcare worker with PCR-confirmed SARS-CoV-2 infection or an uninfected control (not recorded which).

The J gene is TRBJ2-2, the V gene TRBV7-8; perhaps TRBD2 as D (7 bases). Deletions cut 1 base from V and 6 bases from J, with 15 bases between. Germline V gene sequence: CDR1 SGHVS, CDR2 FQNEAQ. The CDR3 runs to 16 residues. In DNA form, the CDR3 reads TGTGCCAGCAGCTTAGACTTCGGGGGGCTAGCCGGGGAGCTGTTTTTT. Translated, it gives CASSLDFGGLAGELFF.

This clonotype was seen many times. The chain employs TRBV5-1 and TRBJ2-7; D is possibly TRBD2 (5 bases). Trimming shortened V by 1 base and J by 1 base, and 12 bases separated the two germline ends. The germline V gene encodes CDR1 SGHRS and CDR2 YFSETQ. This CDR3 comprises 15 residues. Here the CDR3 reads CASSLYPGLSYEQYF. The CDR3 bases are TGCGCCAGCAGCTTGTACCCGGGGTTGTCCTACGAGCAGTACTTC.

This clonotype was recorded a few times. The genes are TRBV3-1 and TRBJ2-5, with unresolved D. CDR1 and CDR2 from the germline V gene are LGHDT and YNNKEL (reference sequence). The CDR3 consists of 11 residues. The V end lost 7 bases, the J end lost 7 bases, and 10 bases lay between the germline ends. The CDR3 coding sequence is TGTGCCAGCAAATCGGTGGGGACCCAGTACTTC. Translation: CASKSVGTQYF.

The V and J genes are TRBV2 and TRBJ2-2, with D hard to call. Germline V lookup: CDR1 SNHLY, CDR2 FYNNEI. The CDR3 runs 15 residues. V lost 0 bases and J lost 4, with 9 bases in between. The DNA for the CDR3 is TGTGCCAGCAGTGAAGCCCTTCGAGTCACCGGGGAGCTGTTTTTT. Encoded protein: CASSEALRVTGELFF.

This clonotype was detected ten times or more. DNA for the CDR3: TGCAGCGTTGAAGGTGGTGGGGATGAGCAGTTCTTC. Encoded protein: CSVEGGGDEQFF. The genes are TRBV29-1 and TRBJ2-1; no definite D call. V dropped 1 base and J dropped 8 bases, with 9 bases sitting between them. In germline, CDR1 is SQVTM, CDR2 ANQGSEA. CDR3 length: 12 residues.

Ten or more counts support this clonotype. The chain employs TRBV7-2 and TRBJ2-5, with 9 nucleotides matching TRBD1. Germline CDR1 is SGHTA and CDR2 is FQGNSA. Trimming at V came to 4 bases and at J to 4 bases, leaving 4 bases not matched to a gene. The CDR3 is made up of 14 amino acids. CDR3 nucleotide sequence: TGTGCCAGCAGCTCCCGACAGGGGGGAGAGACCCAGTACTTC. The encoded protein is CASSSRQGGETQYF.

This clonotype was seen repeatedly, ten times or more. This sequence joins TRBV12-3 or TRBV12-4 and TRBJ1-1; no clear D. Trimming took 3 bases from V and 10 from J, leaving 15 bases between them. The CDR3 sequence is 13 residues long. The CDR3 DNA reads as TGTGCCAGCAGTTTCGTCATGGCCTTTAGAGCTTTCTTT. Its protein is CASSFVMAFRAFF.

This clonotype was counted a few times. The V and J genes are TRBV7-2 and TRBJ1-1; 10 positions match TRBD1. This CDR3 is built from 15 residues. The germline V gene has CDR1 SGHTA and CDR2 FQGNSA. V was pared by 4 bases and J by 7 bases, with 9 bases of the junction left unmatched. The CDR3 is CASSYGQGDIREAFF. The CDR3 nucleotides are TGTGCCAGCAGCTACGGACAGGGGGACATCCGTGAAGCTTTCTTT.

There are a few counts of this clonotype. The chain links TRBV6-4 to TRBJ2-3; 7 bases are shared with TRBD1. Per germline, CDR1 MRHNA and CDR2 SNTAGT. The CDR3 spans 14 residues. V lost 6 bases, J lost 8 bases, and 11 bases stayed unmatched. Written as DNA, the CDR3 is TGTGCCAGCAGCCCGGCCCACTCAGGGGGTACGCAGTATTTT. It translates to CASSPAHSGGTQYF.

The V gene is TRBV27, the J gene TRBJ1-6; 9 bases map to TRBD1. The CDR3 runs to 15 residues. V dropped 6 bases and J dropped 10; count of bases not matched to a gene: 10. Germline V CDR1 and CDR2: MNHEY, SMNVEV (reference sequence). In DNA form, the CDR3 reads TGTGCCAGCAGCTGGGGACAGGGTGTTGACTCACCCCTCCACTTT. It codes for CASSWGQGVDSPLHF.

The rearrangement uses TRBV19 and TRBJ2-5, with D possibly being TRBD2 (5 bases). CDR1 is LNHDA and CDR2 is SQIVND in the germline V gene (reference sequence). This CDR3 region has 13 residues. Trimming shortened V by 7 bases and J by 5 bases, and 14 bases separated the two germline ends. The CDR3 nucleotides are TGTGCCAGTAATCGGGGATCGGAGGAGACCCAGTACTTC. Translated, it gives CASNRGSEETQYF.

The V and J genes are TRBV9 and TRBJ2-2; either TRBD1 or TRBD2 may fit D (5 bases each). This CDR3 contains 18 residues. Trimming left V 2 bases short and J 3 bases short, with 20 bases between. In germline, CDR1 is SGDLS, CDR2 YYNGEE. The CDR3 region has the DNA TGTGCCAGCAGCGTGCCGACTACCGTGTCAGGGCACACCGGGGAGCTGTTTTTT. Translation gives CASSVPTTVSGHTGELFF.

This clonotype was recorded many times. The J gene is TRBJ1-2, the V gene TRBV18, with TRBD1 matching 8 bases. With 0 bases clipped from V and 6 bases from J, the junction kept 3 bases outside the gene matches. Looked up from germline, CDR1 is KGHSH and CDR2 is LQKENI. This CDR3 has 14 amino acids. This CDR3 reads CASSPPRTGNGYTF. CDR3 in DNA: TGTGCCAGCTCACCACCAAGGACAGGGAATGGCTACACCTTC. Full variable domain (remainder filled in from reference TRBV18 and TRBJ1-2): NAGVMQNPRHLVRRRGQEARLRCSPMKGHSHVYWYRQLPEEGLKFMVYLQKENIIDESGMPKERFSAEFPKEGPSILRIQQVVRGDSAAYFCASSPPRTGNGYTFGSGTRLTVV.

The sample holds a few counts of this clonotype. This chain connects TRBV7-9 to TRBJ2-1; D is unclear. The V and J ends lost 3 bases and 10 bases respectively, with 13 bases between them. Looked up from germline, CDR1 is SEHNR and CDR2 is FQNEAQ (reference sequence). CDR3 length: 13 amino acids. The CDR3 protein is CASSFGLPGEQFF. The CDR3 DNA reads as TGTGCCAGCAGCTTCGGCCTCCCCGGGGAGCAGTTCTTC. The whole variable domain, filled in from reference TRBV7-9 and TRBJ2-1, reads DTGVSQNPRHKITKRGQNVTFRCDPISEHNRLYWYRQTLGQGPEFLTYFQNEAQLEKSRLLSDRFSAERPKGSFSTLEIQRTEQGDSAMYLCASSFGLPGEQFFGPGTRLTVL.

Ten or more counts support this clonotype. The chain recombines TRBV20-1 with TRBJ1-2; no firm D call. V lost 6 bases, J lost 3 bases, and 20 bases lay in between. There are 15 residues in the CDR3. Germline CDR1 reads DFQATT; CDR2 reads SNEGSKA (reference sequence). CDR3 amino acids: CSALPGGQVHYGYTF. In DNA, the CDR3 is TGCAGTGCCTTACCCGGAGGGCAGGTACACTATGGCTACACCTTC.

A few counts support this clonotype. The chain has TRBV11-3 and TRBJ1-1, with 7 bases identical to TRBD1. CDR3 length: 14 residues. The ends lost 5 bases at V and 3 bases at J; junction bases unmatched: 6. Germline assignment: CDR1 SGHNT and CDR2 YENEEA. This chain's CDR3 is CASSPTGLHTEAFF. The CDR3 region has the DNA TGTGCCAGCAGCCCGACAGGGCTTCACACTGAAGCTTTCTTT.

The rearrangement links TRBV29-1 to TRBJ2-1, with a possible D match to TRBD1 (6 bases). The CDR3 is 13 amino acids. Germline V lookup: CDR1 SQVTM, CDR2 ANQGSEA. The V end lost 1 base, the J end lost 6 bases, and 10 bases lay between the germline ends. The CDR3 nucleotides are TGCAGCGTTGAAGCCGACAGGAGCAATGAGCAGTTCTTC. Its translation: CSVEADRSNEQFF.

This clonotype showed up just a few times. The rearrangement uses TRBV29-1 and TRBJ2-7; 9 bases map to TRBD1. CDR1 and CDR2 (germline): SQVTM, ANQGSEA. The CDR3 length is 14 residues. Trimming took 6 bases from V and 6 from J; bases not matched to a gene: 12. The CDR3 here is CSVLQGGQGGEQYF. Here the CDR3 DNA reads TGCAGCGTCCTCCAGGGGGGACAGGGTGGCGAGCAGTACTTC.

This clonotype was recorded many times. The CDR3 DNA reads TGCAGTGCTATTTCTAGCGGGACCATCTCCTACGAGCAGTACTTC. Translated, it gives CSAISSGTISYEQYF. The gene calls are TRBV20-1 and TRBJ2-7, with TRBD2 identical over 9 bases. This CDR3 has 15 amino acids. J gave up 0 bases and V 4 bases, and 7 bases lay outside the gene matches. Germline V gene lookup returns CDR1 DFQATT and CDR2 SNEGSKA (reference sequence).

This clonotype was seen a handful of times. This chain joins TRBV7-9 and TRBJ1-1; TRBD1 is a possible D gene (5 bases). The CDR3 spans 15 residues. V was trimmed by 5 bases and J by 4 bases, leaving 17 bases between them. The germline CDR1 and CDR2 sequences are SEHNR and FQNEAQ (reference sequence). CDR3 loop: CASSPVGQGGTEAFF. The CDR3 nucleotides read TGTGCCAGCAGCCCTGTCGGGCAGGGCGGCACTGAAGCTTTCTTT.

This clonotype was counted only a few times. The chain carries TRBV5-1 and TRBJ2-6; 7 bases are shared with TRBD1. V trimming: 4 bases; J trimming: 0 bases; junction bases outside the gene matches: 1. The CDR3 is 15 amino acids. Germline V gene data show CDR1 as SGHRS and CDR2 as YFSETQ. CDR3 in amino acids: CASSGDSSGANVLTF. The DNA for the CDR3 is TGCGCCAGCAGCGGGGACAGCTCTGGGGCCAACGTCCTGACTTTC.